These 10 T cell receptor beta chains share one sample of origin, sequenced in a study of T cell responses to AZD1222 COVID-19 vaccine. Assay used: immunoSEQ multiplex PCR; TCRdb lists only in-frame clones, some missing. The sample has around 100,000 clones, about 93% seen once. Sample: peripheral blood, taken on day 0 of AZD1222 vaccination. These receptors originate from an adult in good health.

V is TRBV7-6 and J is TRBJ2-7; D unclear. From germline, CDR1 is SGHVS and CDR2 FNYEAQ. V lost 1 base to trimming and J lost 3 bases, with 13 bases between them. This CDR3 comprises 15 residues. This CDR3 is CASSLEPAGRYEQYF. Here the CDR3 DNA reads TGTGCCAGCAGCTTAGAACCCGCAGGACGCTACGAGCAGTACTTC.

This clone came up once. V usage is TRBV12-3 or TRBV12-4 and J usage is TRBJ1-3, with unresolved D. Trimming pared 3 bases from V and 11 bases from J, leaving 14 bases between. This CDR3 comprises 13 residues. CDR3 residues: CASSFNSGAAIYF. The CDR3 DNA is TGTGCCAGCAGTTTTAACTCTGGAGCGGCCATATATTTT.

The CDR3 spells CAWSNSQGGGYTF. For the CDR3, the DNA is TGTGCCTGGAGCAACTCACAGGGGGGGGGCTACACCTTC. The gene calls are TRBV30 and TRBJ1-2; 8 nucleotides align to TRBD1. Germline V gene sequence: CDR1 GTSNPN, CDR2 SVGIG (reference sequence). With 3 bases clipped from V and 8 bases from J, the junction kept 8 bases outside the gene matches. CDR3 length: 13 amino acids. Full variable domain (outside the CDR3, taken from reference TRBV30 and TRBJ1-2): SQTIHQWPATLVQPVGSPLSLECTVEGTSNPNLYWYRQAAGRGLQLLFYSVGIGQISSEVPQNLSASRPQDRQFILSSKKLLLSDSGFYLCAWSNSQGGGYTFGSGTRLTVV.

This sequence joins TRBV11-2 and TRBJ2-3, with 7 bases lining up with TRBD1. Trimming cost V 1 base and J 6 bases; bases outside gene matches: 4. The CDR3 loop spans 14 amino acids. In germline, CDR1 is SGHAT, CDR2 FQNNGV. The CDR3 sequence is CASSLVGGRDTQYF. The CDR3 nucleotides read TGTGCCAGCAGCTTAGTAGGGGGCAGGGATACGCAGTATTTT.

The CDR3 DNA follows: TGTGCCAGCAGTTCCGGCGACCCGACTGAGCAGTTCTTC. Translated, it gives CASSSGDPTEQFF. This chain uses TRBV5-4 with TRBJ2-1, with D unclear. The V end was cut by 5 bases, the J end by 9 bases, with 15 bases between. The CDR3 has 13 residues. CDR1 is SGHNT, CDR2 YYREEE, per germline (reference sequence).

J is TRBJ2-7 and V is TRBV11-2; 9 nucleotides line up with TRBD1. The CDR3 consists of 13 residues. The J segment lost 12 bases and the V segment lost 4 bases, leaving 10 bases of the junction unmatched. From germline, CDR1 is SGHAT and CDR2 FQNNGV. The CDR3 DNA reads TGTGCCAGCAGCTCCCCCCGGGACAGGGTGTCGTACTTC. Amino acid sequence: CASSSPRDRVSYF.

The chain joins TRBV9 to TRBJ2-1; D possibly corresponds to TRBD2 (6 bases). The CDR3 is 16 residues long. Trimming cost V 0 bases and J 2 bases, with 12 bases left between them. Germline CDR1 and CDR2: SGDLS and YYNGEE. The CDR3 reads CASSVAVTGAYNEQFF. The CDR3 nucleotides read TGTGCCAGCAGCGTAGCGGTAACGGGAGCCTACAATGAGCAGTTCTTC.

The sample holds one count of this clone. This chain links TRBV28 with TRBJ2-7; D uncertain. Per the germline V gene, CDR1 is MDHEN and CDR2 is SYDVKM. V lost 6 bases and J lost 4, with 10 bases in between. The CDR3 is 12 residues long. The CDR3 spells CASSRQGYEQYF. In DNA, the CDR3 is TGTGCCAGCAGCCGACAAGGGTACGAGCAGTACTTC.

This chain joins TRBV4-3 and TRBJ2-1, with unresolved D. The V and J ends lost 1 base and 5 bases respectively, with 9 bases between them. The CDR3 extends over 14 amino acids. The germline CDR1 and CDR2 sequences are LGHNA and YSLEER. In DNA, the CDR3 is TGCGCCAGCAGCCAAGTTGCCAGTAACAATGAGCAGTTCTTC. This gives the protein CASSQVASNNEQFF.

The CDR3 protein is CASGTSSAGELFF. CDR3 nucleotides: TGTGCCAGCGGGACTAGTAGCGCCGGGGAGCTGTTTTTT. The chain carries TRBV2 and TRBJ2-2, with 8 bases aligning to TRBD2. Germline trimming cut 8 bases from V and 6 bases from J; bases unmatched to any gene: 5. The CDR3 sequence is 13 residues long. CDR1 and CDR2 (germline): SNHLY, FYNNEI. The full variable domain, with the rest looked up from reference TRBV2 and TRBJ2-2, is EPEVTQTPSHQVTQMGQEVILRCVPISNHLYFYWYRQILGQKVEFLVSFYNNEISEKSEIFDDQFSVERPDGSNFTLKIRSTKLEDSAMYFCASGTSSAGELFFGEGSRLTVL.